This is a list of T cell receptor beta chains from one sample in a study of cytotoxic CD8 clonotypes in ibrutinib-treated CLL. Clones were read by immunoSEQ multiplex PCR, and TCRdb kept only the in-frame ones, dropping some. This table holds roughly 76,000 clones, about 84% found once. This specimen was PBMCs, taken at disease progression, from a patient treated with ibrutinib. The receptor source for this set is a human donor with chronic lymphocytic leukemia. The CDR3 runs from the conserved cysteine through the conserved F or W. A D gene is named only where the DNA matches it firmly. Where a row states a size, it is once, few, many or the class of an expanded clone; other rows omit it.

J gene: TRBJ1-2
V gene: TRBV6-5
D gene: .
clone size: .
CDR3 protein: CASSYGGWYDYGYTF
CDR3 DNA: TGTGCCAGCAGTTACGGGGGGTGGTACGACTATGGCTACACCTTC

J gene: TRBJ1-3
V gene: TRBV7-9
D gene: .
clone size: few
CDR3 protein: CASSLGRARSSGNTIYF
CDR3 DNA: TGTGCCAGCAGCTTGGGCAGGGCTAGAAGCTCTGGAAACACCATATATTTT

J gene: TRBJ2-7
V gene: TRBV10-3
D gene: TRBD1
clone size: .
CDR3 protein: CAVRGEDRGYRQQYF
CDR3 DNA: TGTGCCGTAAGAGGGGAGGACAGGGGGTATCGGCAGCAGTACTTC

J gene: TRBJ2-7
V gene: TRBV4-1
D gene: TRBD2
clone size: .
CDR3 protein: CASSRVASGYEQYF
CDR3 DNA: TGCGCCAGCAGCCGCGTGGCTAGCGGATACGAGCAGTACTTC

J gene: TRBJ1-2
V gene: TRBV27
D gene: .
clone size: .
CDR3 protein: CASSHTGQNYGYTF
CDR3 DNA: TGTGCCAGCAGTCATACAGGGCAGAACTATGGCTACACCTTC

J gene: TRBJ1-4
V gene: TRBV7-9
D gene: .
clone size: .
CDR3 protein: CASSPAGIGEKLFF
CDR3 DNA: TGTGCCAGCAGCCCCGCAGGGATCGGTGAAAAACTGTTTTTT

J gene: TRBJ1-1
V gene: TRBV6-6
D gene: TRBD1
clone size: .
CDR3 protein: CASRREGQGYTEAFF
CDR3 DNA: TGTGCCAGCAGAAGGGAGGGACAGGGGTACACTGAAGCTTTCTTT

J gene: TRBJ1-2
V gene: TRBV7-2
D gene: .
clone size: .
CDR3 protein: CAVGRGPLLYGYTF
CDR3 DNA: TGTGCCGTCGGTCGGGGGCCTCTTCTCTATGGCTACACCTTC

J gene: TRBJ1-3
V gene: TRBV5-4
D gene: .
clone size: .
CDR3 protein: CASSSDSPSYGNTIYF
CDR3 DNA: TGTGCCAGCAGCTCAGACAGCCCGTCTTATGGAAACACCATATATTTT

J gene: TRBJ2-7
V gene: TRBV10-3
D gene: .
clone size: .
CDR3 protein: CATRDFASRSYEQYF
CDR3 DNA: TGTGCCACCCGGGACTTCGCAAGCCGCTCCTACGAGCAGTACTTC

J gene: TRBJ1-2
V gene: TRBV30
D gene: .
clone size: few
CDR3 protein: CAWSRTGTYGYTF
CDR3 DNA: TGTGCCTGGAGCAGGACTGGCACTTATGGCTACACCTTC

J gene: TRBJ2-7
V gene: TRBV7-9
D gene: .
clone size: medium-sized
CDR3 protein: CASSPPGTPLTYEQYF
CDR3 DNA: TGTGCCAGCAGCCCACCCGGGACACCTCTTACCTACGAGCAGTACTTC

J gene: TRBJ2-3
V gene: TRBV25-1
D gene: TRBD1
clone size: .
CDR3 protein: CASSERLRDRDDTQYF
CDR3 DNA: TGTGCCAGCAGTGAAAGACTCCGGGACAGGGACGATACGCAGTATTTT

J gene: TRBJ1-2
V gene: TRBV5-1
D gene: .
clone size: medium-sized
CDR3 protein: CASSLYKDSYGYTF
CDR3 DNA: TGCGCCAGCAGCCTTTACAAGGACAGCTATGGCTACACCTTC

J gene: TRBJ2-6
V gene: TRBV7-6
D gene: .
clone size: .
CDR3 protein: CASSLRVRNSDHSGANVLTF
CDR3 DNA: TGTGCCAGCAGCTTAAGGGTCCGGAACAGCGACCACTCTGGGGCCAACGTCCTGACTTTC

J gene: TRBJ2-3
V gene: TRBV11-3
D gene: .
clone size: .
CDR3 protein: CASSLVRSDTQYF
CDR3 DNA: TGTGCCAGCAGCTTAGTGAGATCAGATACGCAGTATTTT

J gene: TRBJ2-5
V gene: TRBV28
D gene: TRBD1
clone size: .
CDR3 protein: CASSLDPDRGQRETQYF
CDR3 DNA: TGTGCCAGCAGTTTAGACCCGGACAGGGGGCAACGAGAGACCCAGTACTTC

J gene: TRBJ1-1
V gene: TRBV5-5
D gene: .
clone size: .
CDR3 protein: CASSLRQANTEAFF
CDR3 DNA: TGTGCCAGCAGCTTGCGACAGGCGAACACTGAAGCTTTCTTT

J gene: TRBJ1-4
V gene: TRBV4-2
D gene: .
clone size: .
CDR3 protein: CASSQDWGADNEKLFF
CDR3 DNA: TGTGCCAGCAGCCAAGATTGGGGGGCCGATAATGAAAAACTGTTTTTT

J gene: TRBJ1-4
V gene: TRBV27
D gene: .
clone size: .
CDR3 protein: CASSWATNEKLFF
CDR3 DNA: TGTGCCAGCAGCTGGGCAACTAATGAAAAACTGTTTTTT

J gene: TRBJ1-4
V gene: TRBV23-1
D gene: .
clone size: .
CDR3 protein: CASSQSRGPLCLTNEKLFF
CDR3 DNA: TGCGCCAGCAGTCAATCGCGGGGTCCCCTATGTCTGACTAATGAAAAACTGTTTTTT

J gene: TRBJ2-5
V gene: TRBV6-5
D gene: .
clone size: .
CDR3 protein: CASSRDHTGTQYF
CDR3 DNA: TGTGCCAGCAGTAGAGACCACACGGGAACCCAGTACTTC

J gene: TRBJ2-7
V gene: TRBV28
D gene: .
clone size: .
CDR3 protein: CASSIDTGALGEQYF
CDR3 DNA: TGTGCCAGCAGCATAGACACGGGGGCGCTGGGCGAGCAGTACTTC

J gene: TRBJ1-3
V gene: TRBV6-6
D gene: TRBD1
clone size: .
CDR3 protein: CASSPDRAGGNTIYF
CDR3 DNA: TGTGCCAGCAGCCCTGACAGGGCGGGGGGAAACACCATATATTTT

J gene: TRBJ2-3
V gene: TRBV18
D gene: .
clone size: .
CDR3 protein: CASSPIRGARPDTQYF
CDR3 DNA: TGTGCCAGCTCTCCCATAAGGGGGGCGCGTCCAGATACGCAGTATTTT

J gene: TRBJ2-1
V gene: TRBV4-3
D gene: .
clone size: .
CDR3 protein: CASSQVGEQFF
CDR3 DNA: TGCGCCAGCAGCCAAGTTGGCGAGCAGTTCTTC

J gene: TRBJ1-2
V gene: TRBV6-5
D gene: .
clone size: .
CDR3 protein: CASSYIFDPNYGYTF
CDR3 DNA: TGTGCCAGCAGTTACATATTCGACCCCAACTATGGCTACACCTTC

J gene: TRBJ2-7
V gene: TRBV27
D gene: TRBD1
clone size: .
CDR3 protein: CASSLTGGSYEQYF
CDR3 DNA: TGTGCCAGCAGTCTTACAGGGGGCTCCTACGAGCAGTACTTC